The 23 T cell receptor beta chains below all came from one sample that was sequenced in a study of cytomegalovirus exposure and HLA in healthy donors. PCR employed 60 Vbeta and 13 Jbeta primers. TCRdb's table, derived via immunoSEQ multiplex PCR, lists solely in-frame clones and lacks some. The table records some 70,000 clones, about 70% of them present only once. Sequencing was carried out using PBMCs. Receptors were obtained from a woman aged 25 to 39 in good health and CMV-seronegative.

This chain joins TRBV6-1 and TRBJ1-5, with 8 bases matching TRBD1. The CDR3 loop spans 18 amino acids. J lost 2 bases, V lost 4 bases, and 13 bases had no gene match. Germline-derived CDR1 and CDR2 are MNHNS and SASEGT. The chain's CDR3 is CASSAHLDRAEGNQPQHF. Here the CDR3 DNA reads TGTGCCAGCAGTGCCCACTTGGACAGGGCCGAGGGCAATCAGCCCCAGCATTTT.

J is TRBJ1-2 and V is TRBV28, with a tentative D call TRBD1 (5 bases). V dropped 5 bases and J dropped 5 bases, with 15 bases sitting between them. The CDR3 spans 14 residues. CDR1 and CDR2 from the germline V gene are MDHEN and SYDVKM. The CDR3 protein is CASSPGGGSYGYTF. CDR3 sequence (DNA): TGTGCCAGCAGTCCGGGTGGGGGGAGTTATGGCTACACCTTC.

The sample holds one count of this clone. The chain links TRBV19 to TRBJ1-5; D is unresolved. Germline V CDR1 and CDR2: LNHDA, SQIVND (reference sequence). V was trimmed by 5 bases and J by 6 bases, leaving 17 bases between them. The CDR3 totals 15 residues. CDR3 amino acids: CASSGGTGRAQPQHF. CDR3 coding DNA: TGTGCCAGTAGTGGAGGAACCGGTAGGGCTCAGCCCCAGCATTTT.

This clone appeared once. CDR3 amino acids: CAWTGTGKETEAFF. For the CDR3, the DNA is TGTGCCTGGACCGGGACAGGGAAAGAGACTGAAGCTTTCTTT. The chain carries TRBV30 and TRBJ1-1; 9 bases align to TRBD1. Germline V CDR1 and CDR2: GTSNPN, SVGIG (reference sequence). The CDR3 runs 14 residues. V lost 4 bases to trimming and J lost 5 bases; unmatched junction nucleotides: 8. The full variable domain, with the rest looked up from reference TRBV30 and TRBJ1-1, is SQTIHQWPATLVQPVGSPLSLECTVEGTSNPNLYWYRQAAGRGLQLLFYSVGIGQISSEVPQNLSASRPQDRQFILSSKKLLLSDSGFYLCAWTGTGKETEAFFGQGTRLTVV.

There are a few counts of this clone. This rearrangement joins TRBV6-5 to TRBJ1-2; D remains ambiguous. CDR1 MNHEY and CDR2 SVGAGI come from the germline V gene. V shed 8 bases and J shed 0 bases, with 10 bases lying between them. The CDR3 loop spans 13 amino acids. As DNA, the CDR3 is TGTGCCAGCTCTGGCAGTACTAACTATGGCTACACCTTC. It is translated as CASSGSTNYGYTF.

This clone came up a few times. V and J are TRBV10-3 and TRBJ1-5, with 7 bases lining up with TRBD1. Germline V gene lookup returns CDR1 ENHRY and CDR2 SYGVKD. The ends lost 6 bases at V and 7 bases at J; junction bases unmatched: 3. The CDR3 is 12 residues long. The CDR3 coding sequence is TGTGCCATCAGCCAGGGGGACCAGCCCCAGCATTTT. As protein: CAISQGDQPQHF.

The chain joins TRBV5-1 to TRBJ2-3; TRBD2 is a possible D gene (5 bases). CDR3 length: 15 residues. Trimming left V 7 bases short and J 1 base short, with 16 bases between. Germline CDR1 is SGHRS and CDR2 is YFSETQ. The CDR3 sequence: CASRLRAQGTDTQYF. The DNA for the CDR3 is TGCGCCAGCCGTTTGCGGGCGCAAGGCACAGATACGCAGTATTTT.

V usage is TRBV2 and J usage is TRBJ1-5; a weak D match, TRBD1 (5 bases). V was shortened by 3 bases and J by 0 bases, with 9 bases between the two germline ends. The CDR3 is 15 amino acids. Germline V CDR1 and CDR2: SNHLY, FYNNEI. The CDR3 nucleotides read TGTGCCAGCAGTGAGACAGCTTATAGCAATCAGCCCCAGCATTTT. This sequence encodes CASSETAYSNQPQHF.

The chain combines TRBV27 with TRBJ2-3, with 9 bases identical to TRBD2. Unmatched junction bases numbered 2, after V lost 2 bases and J lost 2 bases. Germline lookup yields CDR1 MNHEY and CDR2 SMNVEV (reference sequence). This CDR3 is built from 15 residues. This CDR3 reads CASSLPSGNTDTQYF. CDR3 DNA: TGTGCCAGCAGTTTACCTAGCGGGAACACAGATACGCAGTATTTT.

This clone was found a few times. The rearrangement uses TRBV5-5 and TRBJ2-3, with 8 bases aligning to TRBD1. V lost 2 bases to trimming and J lost 2 bases; unmatched junction nucleotides: 4. CDR3 size: 15 residues. The germline CDR1 and CDR2 sequences are SGHKS and YYEKEE (reference sequence). Here the CDR3 DNA reads TGTGCCAGCAGCTTCCGGACAGGGTTCACAGATACGCAGTATTTT. This gives the protein CASSFRTGFTDTQYF.

The chain joins TRBV6-1 to TRBJ1-3; D ambiguous. This CDR3 comprises 13 residues. The germline gives CDR1 MNHNS, CDR2 SASEGT. V lost 3 bases and J 3 bases, leaving 6 bases between the germline ends. In DNA form, the CDR3 reads TGTGCCAGCAGTGATCAGTATGGAAACACCATATATTTT. This translates into CASSDQYGNTIYF.

The rearrangement links TRBV29-1 to TRBJ1-2, with TRBD1 as a possible D gene (5 bases). CDR3 length equals 12 residues. CDR1 and CDR2 (germline): SQVTM, ANQGSEA. V was pared by 2 bases and J by 6 bases, with 10 bases between. The CDR3 is CSVERQRNGYTF. In DNA form, the CDR3 reads TGCAGCGTTGAAAGACAGAGGAATGGCTACACCTTC.

The chain links TRBV30 to TRBJ1-5; 8 bases agree with TRBD1. The V and J ends lost 0 bases and 7 bases, in that order; junction bases with no gene match: 2. CDR3 length equals 13 residues. Germline V gene lookup returns CDR1 GTSNPN and CDR2 SVGIG (reference sequence). CDR3 coding DNA: TGTGCCTGGAGTGTACAGGGGGGACAGCCCCAGCATTTT. Translated, it gives CAWSVQGGQPQHF.

The CDR3 DNA is TGTGCCAGCAGCGTCCCATTCCCCCGGACAGGGGAAACCTACGAGCAGTACTTC. This translates into CASSVPFPRTGETYEQYF. J is TRBJ2-7 and V is TRBV9; 9 positions match TRBD1. J was trimmed by 2 bases and V by 2 bases; bases with no gene match: 14. Germline V gene data show CDR1 as SGDLS and CDR2 as YYNGEE. The length of the CDR3 is 18 residues.

The chain has TRBV25-1 and TRBJ2-7; TRBD1 matches 9 bases. The V segment lost 2 bases and the J segment 5 bases; nucleotides outside the gene matches: 10. Germline V CDR1 and CDR2: MGHDK, SYGVNS. This CDR3 has 16 amino acids. The CDR3 loop reads CASSELPRDRVNEQYF. CDR3 in DNA: TGTGCCAGCAGTGAACTCCCCCGGGACAGGGTCAACGAGCAGTACTTC.

V and J are TRBV27 and TRBJ2-3; TRBD1 aligns across 9 bases. Looked up from germline, CDR1 is MNHEY and CDR2 is SMNVEV (reference sequence). The CDR3 contains 15 residues. J was trimmed by 1 base and V by 7 bases; bases with no gene match: 6. This CDR3 is CASKEWTGGTDTQYF. The CDR3 DNA reads TGTGCCAGCAAGGAGTGGACAGGGGGCACAGATACGCAGTATTTT.

This clone appeared once. This CDR3 is CASSRRQVRNEQYF. Written as DNA, the CDR3 is TGTGCCAGCAGTCGACGACAGGTTAGAAACGAGCAGTACTTC. This chain joins TRBV6-5 and TRBJ2-7, with D tentatively TRBD1 (6 bases). The CDR3 totals 14 residues. Trimming removed 5 bases from V and 5 bases from J, with 16 bases in between. Per the germline V gene, CDR1 is MNHEY and CDR2 is SVGAGI.

This clone has only a few counts. Within the sample, other DNA sequences also encode this same CDR3. V and J are TRBV29-1 and TRBJ1-3; 9 nucleotides agree with TRBD1. Germline CDR1 and CDR2: SQVTM and ANQGSEA. V shed 6 bases and J 7 bases; nucleotides not matched to a gene: 4. There are 12 residues in the CDR3. The CDR3 DNA follows: TGCAGCGTCCGAGGACAGGGGAACACCATATATTTT. Its protein is CSVRGQGNTIYF.

The chain is built from TRBV9 and TRBJ1-2; D gene ambiguous. Trimming removed 0 bases at V and 4 bases at J, with 7 bases between. The germline V gene has CDR1 SGDLS and CDR2 YYNGEE. The CDR3 loop spans 13 amino acids. CDR3 sequence: CASSVAGGYGYTF. The CDR3 coding sequence is TGTGCCAGCAGCGTAGCGGGAGGCTATGGCTACACCTTC.

The rearrangement uses TRBV19 and TRBJ1-2; TRBD1 matches 7 bases. Unmatched junction bases numbered 9, after V lost 4 bases and J lost 4 bases. CDR3 size: 15 residues. Germline V gene data show CDR1 as LNHDA and CDR2 as SQIVND (reference sequence). CDR3 in amino acids: CASSTGQQYTYGYTF. CDR3 nucleotide sequence: TGTGCCAGTAGTACGGGACAGCAATATACCTATGGCTACACCTTC. Using reference TRBV19 and TRBJ1-2 for the parts outside the CDR3, the full variable domain is DGGITQSPKYLFRKEGQNVTLSCEQNLNHDAMYWYRQDPGQGLRLIYYSQIVNDFQKGDIAEGYSVSREKKESFPLTVTSAQKNPTAFYLCASSTGQQYTYGYTFGSGTRLTVV.

The rearrangement joins TRBV15 to TRBJ2-3, with D maybe TRBD2 (7 bases). Trimming removed 1 base at V and 4 bases at J, with 9 bases between. Germline lookup yields CDR1 LNHNV and CDR2 YYDKDF (reference sequence). The CDR3 has 14 amino acids. In DNA, the CDR3 is TGTGCCACCAGCAGAGGGGAGGGGGCAGATACGCAGTATTTT. Its protein is CATSRGEGADTQYF. Looking up the rest from reference TRBV15 and TRBJ2-3 gives the full variable domain: DAMVIQNPRYQVTQFGKPVTLSCSQTLNHNVMYWYQQKSSQAPKLLFHYYDKDFNNEADTPDNFQSRRPNTSFCFLDIRSPGLGDTAMYLCATSRGEGADTQYFGPGTRLTVL.

This clone was recorded once. J is TRBJ1-2 and V is TRBV4-1; D is unclear. CDR3 size: 15 residues. Germline CDR1 and CDR2: MGHRA and YSYEKL. Trimming took off 0 bases at V and 5 bases at J, with 13 bases between the two ends. The CDR3 protein is CASSQDAENPYGYTF. The CDR3 DNA is TGCGCCAGCAGCCAAGATGCGGAAAATCCTTATGGCTACACCTTC.

The genes are TRBV5-1 and TRBJ2-3, with D perhaps matching TRBD2 (6 bases). Germline CDR1 and CDR2: SGHRS and YFSETQ. The CDR3 length is 14 residues. V was shortened by 0 bases and J by 6 bases, with 11 bases between the two germline ends. The CDR3, as DNA: TGCGCCAGCAGCTTGGGACTAGGGCGGGATACGCAGTATTTT. Amino acid sequence: CASSLGLGRDTQYF.